What follows are 30 T cell receptor beta chains derived from one specimen sequenced in a study of shared clonotypes between healthy human individuals. TCRdb's copy holds only in-frame clones and misses some; the assay was immunoSEQ multiplex PCR. This table holds approximately 840,000 clones, 95% to 97% found once. The naive CD8 population came from CD45RO-negative cells selected for CCR7, without terminally differentiated effector memory CD45RA+ cells. The sequenced sample consisted of naive CD8+ T cells sorted from blood. These receptors were taken from a man aged 25-40 years in good health.

The V and J genes are TRBV11-2 and TRBJ2-1, with no clear D. Germline V lookup: CDR1 SGHAT, CDR2 FQNNGV. The CDR3 extends over 14 amino acids. Trimming removed 5 bases at V and 5 bases at J, with 13 bases between. CDR3 DNA sequence: TGTGCCAGCAGCCGCCCGTCCCTAGACAATGAGCAGTTCTTC. Its translation: CASSRPSLDNEQFF.

V and J are TRBV4-3 and TRBJ1-1; TRBD1 matches 9 bases. The germline gives CDR1 LGHNA, CDR2 YSLEER. The CDR3 is 16 residues long. J gave up 5 bases and V 3 bases, and 10 bases lay outside the gene matches. CDR3 nucleotide sequence: TGCGCCAGCAGCCAGGAACTCGGACAGGGGATAACTGAAGCTTTCTTT. Translation gives CASSQELGQGITEAFF.

The chain joins TRBV14 to TRBJ2-7; D possibly matches TRBD1 or TRBD2 (5 bases each). CDR1 is SGHDN, CDR2 FVKESK, per germline. V lost 0 bases and J 3 bases, leaving 15 bases between the germline ends. This CDR3 is built from 16 residues. CDR3 nucleotide sequence: TGTGCCAGCAGCCAAGATCTCGGGGCCTCGTACTACGAGCAGTACTTC. This sequence encodes CASSQDLGASYYEQYF.

The chain employs TRBV7-8 and TRBJ2-7; D uncertain. This CDR3 is 15 amino acids long. Germline loops: CDR1 SGHVS, CDR2 FQNEAQ. The V and J ends lost 4 bases and 2 bases respectively, with 15 bases between them. The CDR3 DNA is TGTGCCAGCAGCTCACCCCCTACCGAAACCTACGAGCAGTACTTC. Its protein is CASSSPPTETYEQYF.

V is TRBV15 and J is TRBJ1-2; TRBD1 is a possible D gene (5 bases). The CDR3 consists of 14 residues. The ends were cut back, 0 bases at V and 7 bases at J, with 12 bases in the middle. In germline, CDR1 is LNHNV, CDR2 YYDKDF (reference sequence). CDR3 amino acids: CATSRDLGGAGYTF. The CDR3 DNA sequence: TGTGCCACCAGCAGAGATCTAGGAGGGGCTGGCTACACCTTC.

The chain carries TRBV11-2 and TRBJ2-1; 14 bases are shared with TRBD2. Germline CDR1 and CDR2: SGHAT and FQNNGV. This CDR3 is built from 16 residues. V gave up 5 bases and J gave up 6 bases; unmatched junction bases: 6. CDR3 sequence: CASSQGLAGVLNEQFF. The CDR3 bases are TGTGCCAGCAGCCAGGGACTAGCGGGAGTTCTCAATGAGCAGTTCTTC. Full variable domain (remainder filled in from reference TRBV11-2 and TRBJ2-1): EAGVAQSPRYKIIEKRQSVAFWCNPISGHATLYWYQQILGQGPKLLIQFQNNGVVDDSQLPKDRFSAERLKGVDSTLKIQPAKLEDSAVYLCASSQGLAGVLNEQFFGPGTRLTVL.

This rearrangement joins TRBV7-9 to TRBJ2-1; maybe TRBD2 (5 bases). Per the germline V gene, CDR1 is SEHNR and CDR2 is FQNEAQ (reference sequence). V gave up 6 bases and J gave up 4 bases, with 13 bases separating them. The CDR3 length is 14 residues. The CDR3 nucleotides read TGTGCCAGCAGTCGGGGAACAGCTTACAATGAGCAGTTCTTC. Translating gives CASSRGTAYNEQFF.

To note about this clone: The identical CDR3 is also encoded by other nucleotide sequences in the sample. The gene calls are TRBV27 and TRBJ2-7; D unresolved. The CDR3 consists of 11 residues. Germline assignment: CDR1 MNHEY and CDR2 SMNVEV (reference sequence). The V and J ends lost 5 bases and 3 bases respectively, with 5 bases between them. CDR3 nucleotide sequence: TGTGCCAGCAGTATCGGCTACGAGCAGTACTTC. Protein product: CASSIGYEQYF.

The rearrangement links TRBV28 to TRBJ2-1; D tentatively reads TRBD1 or TRBD2 (6 bases each). This CDR3 is 15 amino acids long. Trimming pared 5 bases from V and 9 bases from J, leaving 20 bases between. Germline V gene data show CDR1 as MDHEN and CDR2 as SYDVKM. CDR3 sequence reads: CASSPVGLGGREQFF. The CDR3 DNA follows: TGTGCCAGCAGTCCCGTTGGTCTTGGGGGGCGTGAGCAGTTCTTC.

The chain couples TRBV19 to TRBJ1-1; 7 bases agree with TRBD1. This CDR3 is built from 16 residues. Germline values: CDR1 LNHDA, CDR2 SQIVND (reference sequence). Trimming removed 4 bases from V and 1 base from J; junction bases left unmatched: 9. In nucleotides, the CDR3 is TGTGCCAGTAGTAGTACCCGGGACAGCAGGAACACTGAAGCTTTCTTT. Protein product: CASSSTRDSRNTEAFF.

The rearrangement joins TRBV19 to TRBJ2-2; perhaps TRBD2 as D (5 bases). Trimming removed 6 bases from V and 2 bases from J, with 7 bases in between. The germline gives CDR1 LNHDA, CDR2 SQIVND (reference sequence). The CDR3 extends over 13 amino acids. CDR3 in amino acids: CASRSGNTGELFF. The CDR3 coding sequence is TGTGCCAGTAGAAGCGGTAACACCGGGGAGCTGTTTTTT.

This sequence joins TRBV2 and TRBJ2-6; D might be TRBD2 (5 bases). Germline V gene lookup returns CDR1 SNHLY and CDR2 FYNNEI. The CDR3 covers 17 residues. Trimming removed 5 bases at V and 3 bases at J, with 17 bases between. CDR3 sequence: CASSYSQTSNGANVLTF. The CDR3 DNA reads TGTGCCAGCAGTTACAGTCAAACTAGTAATGGGGCCAACGTCCTGACTTTC.

The V gene is TRBV5-1, the J gene TRBJ1-4; D is ambiguous. Germline loops: CDR1 SGHRS, CDR2 YFSETQ. There are 13 residues in the CDR3. V lost 7 bases and J lost 3, with 10 bases in between. The CDR3 protein is CASLGVSNEKLFF. In DNA form, the CDR3 reads TGCGCCAGCCTCGGGGTATCTAATGAAAAACTGTTTTTT.

This sequence joins TRBV29-1 and TRBJ2-7; D perhaps matches TRBD1 (6 bases). Germline V gene lookup returns CDR1 SQVTM and CDR2 ANQGSEA. V lost 4 bases, J lost 0 bases, and 13 bases lay in between. CDR3 length equals 14 residues. The CDR3 loop is CSVGGDTDSYEQYF. The CDR3 coding sequence is TGCAGCGTTGGAGGGGACACCGACTCCTACGAGCAGTACTTC.

The CDR3 nucleotides are TGTGCCAGCAGCTTAGCGAGCGGGGGGGCCTTTGAGAAGACCCAGTACTTC. Protein sequence: CASSLASGGAFEKTQYF. The chain couples TRBV7-8 to TRBJ2-5; 10 bases line up with TRBD2. Trimming removed 0 bases from V and 6 bases from J; junction bases left unmatched: 10. The CDR3 length is 17 residues. Germline CDR1 SGHVS, CDR2 FQNEAQ.

The V and J genes are TRBV7-3 and TRBJ2-1; 9 positions match TRBD1. V trimming: 3 bases; J trimming: 5 bases; junction bases outside the gene matches: 8. CDR1 is SGHTA and CDR2 is FQGTGA in the germline V gene. The CDR3 has 16 amino acids. CDR3 in DNA: TGTGCCAGCAGCTTTGGCGGGACAGGGAGTCACAATGAGCAGTTCTTC. This translates into CASSFGGTGSHNEQFF.

This chain connects TRBV30 to TRBJ2-7; the match to TRBD2 covers 14 bases. The germline V gene has CDR1 GTSNPN and CDR2 SVGIG (reference sequence). The CDR3 sequence is 17 residues long. Germline trimming cut 1 base from V and 0 bases from J; bases unmatched to any gene: 5. The CDR3 nucleotides read TGTGCCTGGAGTGGCGGACTAGCGGGAGGACCCTCCTACGAGCAGTACTTC. Translating gives CAWSGGLAGGPSYEQYF. The full variable domain, rest sourced from reference TRBV30 and TRBJ2-7, is SQTIHQWPATLVQPVGSPLSLECTVEGTSNPNLYWYRQAAGRGLQLLFYSVGIGQISSEVPQNLSASRPQDRQFILSSKKLLLSDSGFYLCAWSGGLAGGPSYEQYFGPGTRLTVT.

This clone was seen once. The DNA for the CDR3 is TGTGCCAGCAGTTCTAGTATAGGGTCGTCGGCGCAGTATTTT. As protein: CASSSSIGSSAQYF. This chain links TRBV7-9 with TRBJ2-3; D remains unclear. The CDR3 loop spans 14 amino acids. V lost 6 bases and J 10 bases, leaving 20 bases between the germline ends. Germline CDR1 is SEHNR and CDR2 is FQNEAQ (reference sequence). The full variable domain, with the rest looked up from reference TRBV7-9 and TRBJ2-3, is DTGVSQNPRHKITKRGQNVTFRCDPISEHNRLYWYRQTLGQGPEFLTYFQNEAQLEKSRLLSDRFSAERPKGSFSTLEIQRTEQGDSAMYLCASSSSIGSSAQYFGPGTRLTVL.

The chain combines TRBV7-7 with TRBJ2-2; no clear D. CDR3 length: 13 amino acids. The V end was cut by 1 base, the J end by 9 bases, with 9 bases between. CDR1 is SSHAT, CDR2 FNYEAQ, per germline (reference sequence). The CDR3 here is CASSLVENRELFF. The CDR3 DNA is TGTGCCAGCAGCTTAGTGGAGAACCGGGAGCTGTTTTTT. Filled out from reference TRBV7-7 and TRBJ2-2, the complete variable domain reads GAGVSQSPRYKVTKRGQDVTLRCDPISSHATLYWYQQALGQGPEFLTYFNYEAQPDKSGLPSDRFSAERPEGSISTLTIQRTEQRDSAMYRCASSLVENRELFFGEGSRLTVL.

The chain joins TRBV7-9 to TRBJ2-1; TRBD2 matches at 9 bases. Germline loops: CDR1 SEHNR, CDR2 FQNEAQ (reference sequence). V trimming: 4 bases; J trimming: 4 bases; junction bases outside the gene matches: 17. The CDR3 is 19 residues long. CDR3 in amino acids: CASSSGTIAGAQLYNEQFF. For the CDR3, the DNA is TGTGCCAGCAGCTCGGGGACGATAGCGGGAGCCCAACTGTACAATGAGCAGTTCTTC.

The rearrangement uses TRBV11-2 and TRBJ1-2; 7 positions match TRBD1. Germline CDR1 reads SGHAT; CDR2 reads FQNNGV. The CDR3 covers 14 residues. V lost 6 bases and J lost 6; bases outside the gene matches: 10. The CDR3 sequence is CASSPYQGDDGYTF. The CDR3 DNA reads as TGTGCCAGCAGTCCTTATCAGGGGGACGATGGCTACACCTTC.

The chain combines TRBV27 with TRBJ2-1; perhaps D is TRBD1 or TRBD2 (5 bases each). V was cut by 2 bases and J by 11 bases, with 13 bases left in between. The germline CDR1 and CDR2 sequences are MNHEY and SMNVEV (reference sequence). The length of the CDR3 is 13 residues. The CDR3 is CASSLGGGIKQFF. The DNA of the CDR3 is TGTGCCAGCAGTTTAGGTGGGGGAATAAAGCAGTTCTTC.

The V call is TRBV7-9, the J call TRBJ2-1, with D uncertain. The germline CDR1 and CDR2 sequences are SEHNR and FQNEAQ (reference sequence). The V end lost 2 bases, the J end lost 5 bases, and 16 bases lay between the germline ends. The CDR3 runs to 16 residues. The CDR3 DNA follows: TGTGCCAGCAGCTTATTTCGGATAGGGTTTAACAATGAGCAGTTCTTC. Protein sequence: CASSLFRIGFNNEQFF.

Comments on this clone: This sample includes further DNA sequences coding for the same CDR3. The rearrangement links TRBV7-9 to TRBJ1-2; D is uncertain. Germline V CDR1 and CDR2: SEHNR, FQNEAQ (reference sequence). The germline V and J ends were trimmed by 1 base and 7 bases, with 7 bases remaining between them. The CDR3 has 12 residues. CDR3 protein: CASSLDGGGYTF. CDR3 bases: TGTGCCAGCAGCTTAGATGGAGGTGGCTACACCTTC. Using reference TRBV7-9 and TRBJ1-2 for the parts outside the CDR3, the full variable domain is DTGVSQNPRHKITKRGQNVTFRCDPISEHNRLYWYRQTLGQGPEFLTYFQNEAQLEKSRLLSDRFSAERPKGSFSTLEIQRTEQGDSAMYLCASSLDGGGYTFGSGTRLTVV.

The chain uses TRBV2 and TRBJ2-7; D is tentatively TRBD1 or TRBD2 (5 bases each). Germline CDR1 is SNHLY and CDR2 is FYNNEI. There are 14 residues in the CDR3. The ends were cut back, 7 bases at V and 0 bases at J, with 13 bases in the middle. CDR3 protein: CASTRGPASYEQYF. Written as DNA, the CDR3 is TGTGCCAGCACTCGGGGACCCGCCTCCTACGAGCAGTACTTC.

V is TRBV30 and J is TRBJ1-1; a possible D gene is TRBD1 (5 bases). Per germline, CDR1 GTSNPN and CDR2 SVGIG (reference sequence). Trimming took off 0 bases at V and 5 bases at J, with 16 bases between the two ends. The CDR3 has 15 residues. The CDR3: CAWSVRGGMGTEAFF. The DNA for the CDR3 is TGTGCCTGGAGTGTACGGGGGGGGATGGGAACTGAAGCTTTCTTT.

This clone occurred once. The rearrangement joins TRBV7-3 to TRBJ1-1; D not certain. The V gene lost 3 bases and the J gene lost 1 base, with 9 bases spanning the gap. Germline CDR1 reads SGHTA; CDR2 reads FQGTGA. The CDR3 extends over 14 amino acids. The chain's CDR3 is CASSLSAENTEAFF. DNA for the CDR3: TGTGCCAGCAGCTTGAGTGCGGAGAACACTGAAGCTTTCTTT.

This clone was recorded a few times. The genes are TRBV5-4 and TRBJ2-7; D gene ambiguous. Trimming shortened V by 0 bases and J by 6 bases, and 7 bases separated the two germline ends. Looked up from germline, CDR1 is SGHNT and CDR2 is YYREEE (reference sequence). The CDR3 totals 12 residues. CDR3 in amino acids: CASSLADGEQYF. In nucleotides, the CDR3 is TGTGCCAGCAGCTTGGCCGACGGCGAGCAGTACTTC.

In DNA, the CDR3 is TGTGCCAGCAGTTTCGCGAGCTCTGGAAACACCATATATTTT. It is translated as CASSFASSGNTIYF. The chain carries TRBV27 and TRBJ1-3; D is unresolved. V was shortened by 3 bases and J by 0 bases, with 6 bases between the two germline ends. CDR1 and CDR2 from the germline V gene are MNHEY and SMNVEV (reference sequence). CDR3 length equals 14 residues.

This chain links TRBV9 with TRBJ2-7; a weak D match, TRBD2 (5 bases). CDR1 and CDR2 (germline): SGDLS, YYNGEE. Trimming pared 4 bases from V and 0 bases from J, leaving 14 bases between. The CDR3 covers 15 residues. The CDR3 reads CASSPFGESSYEQYF. DNA for the CDR3: TGTGCCAGCAGCCCCTTCGGGGAGAGCTCCTACGAGCAGTACTTC.